This T cell receptor (beta chain) was observed in a study of T cell responses to AZD1222 COVID-19 vaccine. The repertoire was sequenced with immunoSEQ multiplex PCR; TCRdb's copy has only in-frame clones and lacks some. The table has fewer than 100,000 clones, about 85% seen once. Study-wide points: Just a handful of AZD1222 recipients tested seropositive at baseline. Variant regions that are unmutated are reportedly the target of nearly half of spike-specific TCRs. Donors were largely white British and mainly female; clonal diversity was possibly underestimated.

This clone appeared a few times. Its antigen is unknown. This CDR3 has 15 amino acids. Germline V gives CDR1 ENHRY, CDR2 SYGVKD. V shed 2 bases and J shed 6 bases, with 16 bases lying between them. This chain joins TRBV10-3 and TRBJ1-1; D uncertain. The sequencing used peripheral blood, collected on day 0 of AZD1222 vaccination. The TCR was taken from an adult in good health. The CDR3, as DNA: TGTGCCATCAGTGAGCCGACCCGCAGGACCCCTGAAGCTTTCTTT. Protein: CAISEPTRRTPEAFF.